This T cell receptor beta chain was found in a study of OX40 agonist ivuxolimab in advanced cancers. The overall study: An anti-OX40 (CD134) antibody with agonistic activity, ivuxolimab, was administered to patients. Hepatocellular carcinoma, melanoma, renal cell or head and neck cancer was diagnosed in the dose-escalation patients.

Sequenced by immunoSEQ multiplex PCR; TCRdb stores in-frame clones only, minus some. The sample shows 90,000 to 100,000 clones, about 96% of them seen only once. Germline CDR1 and CDR2: MNHEY and SVGAGI. This CDR3 comprises 13 residues. The V end lost 5 bases, the J end lost 6 bases, and 13 bases lay between the germline ends. Sequences were derived from CD4+ or CD8+ T cells sorted from blood, sampled in a trial of the OX40 agonist ivuxolimab. The chain uses TRBV6-5 and TRBJ1-1; TRBD1 might be the D (6 bases). This receptor was obtained from an adult with an advanced solid tumor such as melanoma, head and neck, liver or kidney cancer. The CDR3 region has the DNA TGTGCCAGCAGTCCCACAGGGCTGGCTGAAGCTTTCTTT. Its translation: CASSPTGLAEAFF.